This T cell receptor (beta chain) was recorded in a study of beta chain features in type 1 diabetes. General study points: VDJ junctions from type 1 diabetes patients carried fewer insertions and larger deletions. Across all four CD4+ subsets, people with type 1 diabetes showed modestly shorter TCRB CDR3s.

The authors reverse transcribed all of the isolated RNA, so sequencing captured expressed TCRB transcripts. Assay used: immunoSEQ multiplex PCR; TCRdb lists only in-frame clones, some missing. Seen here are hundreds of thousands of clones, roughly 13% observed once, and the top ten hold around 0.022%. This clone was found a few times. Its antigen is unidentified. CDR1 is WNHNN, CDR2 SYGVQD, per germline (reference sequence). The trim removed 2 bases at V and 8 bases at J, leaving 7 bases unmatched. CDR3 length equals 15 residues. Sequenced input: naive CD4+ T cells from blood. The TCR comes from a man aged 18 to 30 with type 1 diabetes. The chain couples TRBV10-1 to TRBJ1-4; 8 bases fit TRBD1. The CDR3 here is CASSEKQGAWEKLFF. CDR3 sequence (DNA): TGCGCCAGCAGTGAGAAGCAGGGGGCTTGGGAAAAACTGTTTTTT.